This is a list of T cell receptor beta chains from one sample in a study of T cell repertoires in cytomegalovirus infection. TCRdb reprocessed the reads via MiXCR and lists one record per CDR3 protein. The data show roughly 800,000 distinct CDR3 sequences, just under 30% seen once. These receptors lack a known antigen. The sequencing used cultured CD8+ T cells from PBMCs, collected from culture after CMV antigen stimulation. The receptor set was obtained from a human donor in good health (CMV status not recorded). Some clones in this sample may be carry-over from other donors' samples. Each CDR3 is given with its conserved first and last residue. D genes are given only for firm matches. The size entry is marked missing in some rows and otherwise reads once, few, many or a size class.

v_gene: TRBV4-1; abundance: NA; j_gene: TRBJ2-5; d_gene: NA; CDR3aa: CASSQERGRWETQYF; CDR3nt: TGCGCCAGCAGCCAAGAACGGGGGCGGTGGGAGACCCAGTACTTC
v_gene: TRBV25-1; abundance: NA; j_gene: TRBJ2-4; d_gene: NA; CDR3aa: CASPNGTLKNIQYF; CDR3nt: TGTGCCAGTCCCAACGGGACTTTAAAAAACATTCAGTACTTC
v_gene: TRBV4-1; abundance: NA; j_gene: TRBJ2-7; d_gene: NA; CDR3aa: CASSQAPGIDEQYF; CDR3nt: TGCGCCAGCAGCCAAGCCCCAGGGATCGACGAGCAGTACTTC
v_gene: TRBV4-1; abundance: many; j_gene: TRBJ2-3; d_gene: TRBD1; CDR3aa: CASSQWGQGVITDTQYF; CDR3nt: TGCGCCAGCAGCCAATGGGGACAGGGGGTAATCACAGATACGCAGTATTTT
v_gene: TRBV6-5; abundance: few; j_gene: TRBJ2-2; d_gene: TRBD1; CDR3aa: CASSWTGPSTGELFF; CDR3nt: TGTGCCAGCAGTTGGACAGGCCCGAGCACCGGGGAGCTGTTTTTT
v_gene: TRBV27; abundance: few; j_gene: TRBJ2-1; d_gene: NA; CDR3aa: CASSFEGDSYNEQFF; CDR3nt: TGTGCCAGCAGTTTCGAGGGGGACTCCTACAATGAGCAGTTCTTC
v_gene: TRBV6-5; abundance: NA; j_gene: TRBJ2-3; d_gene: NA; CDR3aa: CASSRGSLNTDTQYF; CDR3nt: TGTGCCAGCAGTCGAGGGAGTCTGAACACAGATACGCAGTATTTT
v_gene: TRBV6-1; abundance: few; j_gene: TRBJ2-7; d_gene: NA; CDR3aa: CASSAGTLYEQYF; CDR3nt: TGTGCCAGCAGTGCCGGGACACTCTACGAGCAGTACTTC
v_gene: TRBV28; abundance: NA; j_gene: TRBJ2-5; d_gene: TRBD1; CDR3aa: CASSLPRPGQGAQETQYF; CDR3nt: TGTGCCAGCAGTTTACCAAGACCGGGACAGGGGGCACAGGAGACCCAGTACTTC
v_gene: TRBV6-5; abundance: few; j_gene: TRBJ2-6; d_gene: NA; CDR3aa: CASSPPSTASGANVLTF; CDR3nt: TGTGCCAGCAGTCCCCCCTCGACCGCCTCTGGGGCCAACGTCCTGACTTTC